This T cell receptor (beta chain) was sequenced in a study of shared clonotypes between healthy human individuals. Study at large: Donors, aged 18 to 49, were two women and three men.

The protocol was immunoSEQ multiplex PCR, while the TCRdb copy is restricted to in-frame clones and leaves out a portion. Among some 1.1 million clones listed, approximately 77% were seen once. The CDR3 has 14 residues. The germline V gene has CDR1 MDHEN and CDR2 SYDVKM. V dropped 3 bases and J dropped 6; count of bases not matched to a gene: 6. The authors divided CD4+ cells into CD45RA+ naive and CD45RA-negative memory subsets. The chain carries TRBV28 and TRBJ2-7, with 9 bases that match TRBD2. The specimen was memory CD4+ T cells from PBMCs. Subset specified: CD45RA-negative fraction. The sequence came from a man aged 18 to 30 in good health. Some clones in this sample may be carry-over from other donors' samples. In DNA form, the CDR3 reads TGTGCCAGCAGTTTTTTTAGCGGGAGTGGCGAGCAGTACTTC. Amino acid sequence: CASSFFSGSGEQYF.